The 21 T cell receptor beta chains below all came from one sample that was sequenced in a study of control samples from healthy donors and cancer patients. TCRdb's table, derived via immunoSEQ multiplex PCR, lists solely in-frame clones and lacks some. The sample shows roughly 180,000 clones, around 95% of them seen only once. Material: blood. The source of these receptors is a woman aged 55-69 years in good health.

The rearrangement joins TRBV19 to TRBJ1-5; the D is unclear. Looked up from germline, CDR1 is LNHDA and CDR2 is SQIVND (reference sequence). This CDR3 is 14 amino acids long. The V end lost 6 bases, the J end lost 5 bases, and 14 bases lay between the germline ends. The CDR3 DNA follows: TGTGCCAGTAGCGCGCAGGAGGAGTATCAGCCCCAGCATTTT. Residues: CASSAQEEYQPQHF.

The chain employs TRBV2 and TRBJ1-1, with D maybe TRBD1 (5 bases). The V and J ends lost 6 bases and 4 bases respectively, with 15 bases between them. The CDR3 runs 14 residues. Germline-derived CDR1 and CDR2 are SNHLY and FYNNEI. The chain's CDR3 is CASRQTVVGTEAFF. CDR3 in DNA: TGTGCCAGCAGACAGACAGTGGTAGGCACTGAAGCTTTCTTT.

The chain joins TRBV7-2 to TRBJ2-1; D not resolved. The CDR3 covers 13 residues. Germline V CDR1 and CDR2: SGHTA, FQGNSA. Trimming shortened V by 0 bases and J by 7 bases, and 7 bases separated the two germline ends. As DNA, the CDR3 is TGTGCCAGCAGCTTAGCGGGCCGAAATGAGCAGTTCTTC. Residues: CASSLAGRNEQFF.

This clone was found once. The chain links TRBV13 to TRBJ1-2; D not resolved. Trimming took 0 bases from V and 3 from J, leaving 11 bases between them. This CDR3 contains 15 residues. Germline V gene data show CDR1 as PRHDT and CDR2 as FYEKMQ (reference sequence). The CDR3: CASSLGKGPYYGYTF. The CDR3, as DNA: TGTGCCAGCAGCTTAGGCAAGGGTCCCTACTATGGCTACACCTTC. The full variable domain, its missing parts supplied by reference TRBV13 and TRBJ1-2, is AAGVIQSPRHLIKEKRETATLKCYPIPRHDTVYWYQQGPGQDPQFLISFYEKMQSDKGSIPDRFSAQQFSDYHSELNMSSLELGDSALYFCASSLGKGPYYGYTFGSGTRLTVV.

The chain employs TRBV12-3 or TRBV12-4 and TRBJ1-2; a possible D gene is TRBD1 (5 bases). Trimming removed 6 bases at V and 10 bases at J, with 15 bases between. This CDR3 is 12 amino acids long. The CDR3 DNA reads TGTGCCAGCAGCCGGGACGCCGGAGACTACACCTTC. Its translation: CASSRDAGDYTF.

V is TRBV27 and J is TRBJ2-7; TRBD2 aligns across 9 bases. Germline V gene lookup returns CDR1 MNHEY and CDR2 SMNVEV (reference sequence). Losses at the gene ends were 2 bases for V and 4 bases for J; bases not matched to a gene: 3. This CDR3 is 14 amino acids long. Here the CDR3 DNA reads TGTGCCAGCAGTTTAGCGGGGGGGGGATACGAGCAGTACTTC. Its protein is CASSLAGGGYEQYF.

The rearrangement joins TRBV19 to TRBJ1-1; TRBD1 aligns across 9 bases. Germline values: CDR1 LNHDA, CDR2 SQIVND (reference sequence). The V segment lost 5 bases and the J segment 3 bases; nucleotides outside the gene matches: 1. The CDR3 sequence is 13 residues long. This chain's CDR3 is CASSRQGDTEAFF. CDR3 sequence (DNA): TGTGCCAGTAGTCGACAGGGGGACACTGAAGCTTTCTTT.

CDR3 sequence reads: CASSPLPQGVGTQYF. The CDR3 DNA reads TGTGCCAGCAGCCCCCTTCCACAGGGGGTGGGGACCCAGTACTTC. The gene calls are TRBV7-2 and TRBJ2-5; 8 bases fit TRBD1. CDR3 length equals 15 residues. Germline trimming cut 5 bases from V and 7 bases from J; bases unmatched to any gene: 12. CDR1 is SGHTA and CDR2 is FQGNSA in the germline V gene.

The rearrangement joins TRBV7-2 to TRBJ2-2, with D hard to call. The ends were cut back, 0 bases at V and 7 bases at J, with 12 bases in the middle. The CDR3 consists of 15 residues. Germline lookup yields CDR1 SGHTA and CDR2 FQGNSA. CDR3 protein: CASSLAQGSVGELFF. The CDR3 DNA reads TGTGCCAGCAGCTTAGCGCAAGGGTCAGTCGGGGAGCTGTTTTTT.

This clone came up a few times. This chain connects TRBV9 to TRBJ1-2; 7 bases are shared with TRBD1. The germline gives CDR1 SGDLS, CDR2 YYNGEE. Trimming took 4 bases from V and 6 from J; bases not matched to a gene: 12. The CDR3 has 15 amino acids. For the CDR3, the DNA is TGTGCCAGCAGCTCCGACAGGGCCCTATTCGATGGCTACACCTTC. Its translation is CASSSDRALFDGYTF.

This clone was seen a single time. V usage is TRBV5-1 and J usage is TRBJ1-5; 8 bases fit TRBD1. Germline trimming cut 4 bases from V and 1 base from J; bases unmatched to any gene: 7. CDR3 size: 16 residues. The germline V gene encodes CDR1 SGHRS and CDR2 YFSETQ. CDR3 protein: CASSRQDRESNQPQHF. CDR3 sequence (DNA): TGCGCCAGCAGCCGACAGGACAGGGAAAGCAATCAGCCCCAGCATTTT. Using reference TRBV5-1 and TRBJ1-5 for the parts outside the CDR3, the full variable domain is KAGVTQTPRYLIKTRGQQVTLSCSPISGHRSVSWYQQTPGQGLQFLFEYFSETQRNKGNFPGRFSGRQFSNSRSEMNVSTLELGDSALYLCASSRQDRESNQPQHFGDGTRLSIL.

The V and J genes are TRBV5-8 and TRBJ2-3, with D possibly TRBD1 on 5 matching bases. V was trimmed by 0 bases and J by 0 bases, leaving 14 bases between them. CDR3 length: 17 amino acids. Germline loops: CDR1 SGHTS, CDR2 YDEGEE. This CDR3 reads CASSLAWSAGSTDTQYF. The CDR3 region has the DNA TGTGCCAGCAGCTTGGCCTGGTCGGCAGGGAGCACAGATACGCAGTATTTT. Drawing the rest from reference TRBV5-8 and TRBJ2-3, the complete variable domain is EAGVTQSPTHLIKTRGQQATLRCSPISGHTSVYWYQQALGLGLQFLLWYDEGEERNRGNFPPRFSGRQFPNYSSELNVNALELEDSALYLCASSLAWSAGSTDTQYFGPGTRLTVL.

The rearrangement joins TRBV7-9 to TRBJ2-3; D gene ambiguous. The CDR3 covers 13 residues. CDR1 and CDR2 (germline): SEHNR, FQNEAQ (reference sequence). Between the trimmed V and J ends, which lost 1 base and 2 bases, there was a span of 4 bases. CDR3 sequence: CASSLGTTDTQYF. The CDR3, as DNA: TGTGCCAGCAGCTTAGGGACCACAGATACGCAGTATTTT.

This chain uses TRBV7-2 with TRBJ2-5; TRBD2 aligns across 8 bases. Germline V gene lookup returns CDR1 SGHTA and CDR2 FQGNSA. V shed 5 bases and J 2 bases; nucleotides not matched to a gene: 13. The CDR3 contains 17 residues. CDR3: CASSLPERGLLQETQYF. The CDR3 nucleotides read TGTGCCAGCAGCCTACCGGAGCGGGGGCTATTACAAGAGACCCAGTACTTC.

V usage is TRBV18 and J usage is TRBJ2-5; the D is unclear. The germline V gene has CDR1 KGHSH and CDR2 LQKENI. V lost 3 bases and J 4 bases, leaving 12 bases between the germline ends. The CDR3 is 14 amino acids. This chain's CDR3 is CASSPDQFRETQYF. DNA for the CDR3: TGTGCCAGCTCACCGGATCAGTTTAGAGAGACCCAGTACTTC.

The genes are TRBV4-3 and TRBJ2-2; TRBD2 might be the D (5 bases). Germline V lookup: CDR1 LGHNA, CDR2 YSLEER. The CDR3 is 16 amino acids. Trimming stripped 1 base from V and 3 bases from J, with 12 bases between. The CDR3 bases are TGCGCCAGCAGCCAAGCCATGTCGGGGTACACCGGGGAGCTGTTTTTT. It translates to CASSQAMSGYTGELFF.

In its sample, this clone was seen once. At one end, the junction sequence differs from germline, possibly due to a read error. The V gene is TRBV7-9, the J gene TRBJ1-1; D is uncertain. CDR1 SEHNR and CDR2 FQNEAQ come from the germline V gene (reference sequence). CDR3 size: 18 residues. The CDR3 loop is CASSVATPRPALNTEAFF. Here the CDR3 DNA reads TGTGCCAGCAGCGTAGCAACCCCCAGACCAGCACTGAACACTGAAGCTTTCTTT.

Turning to this clone: Additional DNA sequences in this sample encode the identical CDR3. The J gene is TRBJ1-2, the V gene TRBV27; possible D gene TRBD1, 5 bases. V was trimmed by 4 bases and J by 4 bases, leaving 7 bases between them. The CDR3 loop spans 12 amino acids. Germline V gene lookup returns CDR1 MNHEY and CDR2 SMNVEV (reference sequence). This CDR3 is CASSSTAYGYTF. CDR3 sequence (DNA): TGTGCCAGCAGTTCGACAGCCTATGGCTACACCTTC.

V and J are TRBV18 and TRBJ1-4; no clear D gene. From germline, CDR1 is KGHSH and CDR2 LQKENI. The CDR3 has 15 residues. V lost 8 bases, J lost 4 bases, and 17 bases lay in between. The CDR3 is CASAHGTRDNEKLFF. The CDR3 region has the DNA TGTGCCAGCGCCCACGGAACTCGGGATAATGAAAAACTGTTTTTT.

This clone appeared once. The chain uses TRBV5-4 and TRBJ2-1; D gene ambiguous. Germline CDR1 and CDR2: SGHNT and YYREEE (reference sequence). The CDR3 totals 15 residues. V lost 3 bases to trimming and J lost 4 bases, with 14 bases between them. This CDR3 is CASSSYKNGYNEQFF. Here the CDR3 DNA reads TGTGCCAGCAGCTCTTATAAAAATGGGTACAATGAGCAGTTCTTC.

The chain carries TRBV5-1 and TRBJ2-2, with TRBD2 as a possible D gene (6 bases). In germline, CDR1 is SGHRS, CDR2 YFSETQ. Trimming stripped 7 bases from V and 4 bases from J, with 11 bases between. This CDR3 contains 13 residues. The CDR3 DNA is TGCGCCAGCCGACGGGGAGGCACCGGGGAGCTGTTTTTT. This codes for CASRRGGTGELFF.